This T cell receptor beta chain is drawn from a study of control samples from healthy donors and cancer patients. Measured with immunoSEQ multiplex PCR; TCRdb has only the in-frame clones, and not every one. Of 35,000 to 55,000 clones detected, 91% appear once; the ten largest clones hold about a fifth. The trim removed 2 bases at V and 4 bases at J, leaving 10 bases unmatched. The CDR3 has 17 amino acids. Per the germline V gene, CDR1 is SGHVS and CDR2 is FQNEAQ. The sequence derives from a woman aged 40-49 years with head and neck cancer. V gene TRBV7-8 combines with J gene TRBJ2-5; 10 bases map to TRBD1. Sequencing was carried out using PBMCs. The CDR3 region is CASSLMTGGQLVETQYF. CDR3 in DNA: TGTGCCAGCAGCTTAATGACAGGGGGCCAGCTTGTAGAGACCCAGTACTTC.